This T cell receptor beta chain was recorded in a study of shared clonotypes between healthy human individuals. Germline V lookup: CDR1 SQVTM, CDR2 ANQGSEA. This CDR3 spans 13 amino acids. V lost 6 bases, J lost 4 bases, and 16 bases lay in between. General study results and limits: The generation probabilities recorded for non-shared clonotypes fell below those of clonotypes shared by all four donors.

Sequencing was performed with immunoSEQ multiplex PCR; in TCRdb, only in-frame clones are kept and a portion is missing. The sample has about 700,000 clones, just over 90% seen once. As regards this clone: What it binds is unknown.

CD45RO-negative cells were positively selected for CCR7, leaving out terminally differentiated effector memory CD45RA+ cells. The V and J genes are TRBV29-1 and TRBJ2-7; no clear D. The sequence came from a man under 40 in good health. Sequencing was performed on naive CD8+ T cells sorted from blood. The CDR3 region is CSVELFGVYEQYF. The DNA of the CDR3 is TGCAGCGTAGAATTATTTGGGGTTTACGAGCAGTACTTC.